These 30 T cell receptor beta chains were all obtained from the same sample, sequenced in a study of T cell clonality in common variable immunodeficiency. Study findings and constraints: Reportedly, TCR beta sequences from common variable immunodeficiency showed fewer deletions and N-nucleotide insertions.

Data came from immunoSEQ multiplex PCR; TCRdb stores just in-frame clones and leaves some out. This sample has over 15,000 clones and no singletons, with over 6.5% in the ten largest. No antigen has been identified for these receptors. Sequenced sample: peripheral blood mononuclear cells. These receptors came from a human donor with common variable immunodeficiency.

As regards this clone: With the read ending 3 residues before the CDR3 end, the germline J gene is used to fill in that end. The V gene is TRBV5-6, the J gene TRBJ1-2, with 7 bases fitting TRBD1. CDR3 length: 15 amino acids. Germline CDR1 is SGHDT and CDR2 is YYEEEE. The trim removed 2 bases at V and 1 base at J, leaving 5 bases unmatched. The CDR3 bases that were read are TGTGCCAGCAGCTTACAGGGGAGGTTTAACTATGGC. This encodes CASSLQGRFNYG. The entire CDR3 reads CASSLQGRFNYGYTF.

This clone was seen more than once but under ten times. The CDR3 DNA, read in part, is TGTGCCAGCAGCTTAAACCAGGGCAACGAG. Translating it yields CASSLNQGNE. The CDR3, in full, reads CASSLNQGNEQYF. V usage is TRBV7-8 and J usage is TRBJ2-7, with a tentative D call TRBD1 (5 bases). The CDR3 end is not reached by the read, which stops 3 residues before it; the germline J gene fills it in. The CDR3 has 13 residues. CDR1 and CDR2 from the germline V gene are SGHVS and FQNEAQ. The V end was cut by 2 bases, the J end by 5 bases, with 10 bases between.

This clone counts as medium-sized. The CDR3 is cut off 3 residues early in the read; its end comes from the germline J gene. The J gene is TRBJ1-5, the V gene TRBV12-3 or TRBV12-4; D is uncertain. Trimming pared 7 bases from V and 6 bases from J, leaving 13 bases between. There are 13 residues in the CDR3. The DNA read from the CDR3 is TGTGCCAGCACCCTCCACGGACTTCAGCCC. It specifies CASTLHGLQP. The whole CDR3 protein reads CASTLHGLQPQHF.

This clone has a count of ten or more. The CDR3 is cut off 3 residues early in the read; its end comes from the germline J gene. V and J are TRBV19 and TRBJ2-2, with 7 bases fitting TRBD1. The CDR3 has 12 residues. The germline V gene encodes CDR1 LNHDA and CDR2 SQIVND (reference sequence). V lost 10 bases and J lost 6; bases outside the gene matches: 5. The CDR3 loop is CATERGPGELFF. The CDR3 bases that were read are TGTGCCACTGAGAGGGGGCCCGGGGAG.

This clone has at least ten counts. The read finishes 3 residues shy of the CDR3 end, and the germline J gene is used to complete it. The chain uses TRBV9 and TRBJ2-7; 9 positions match TRBD1. CDR3 size: 16 residues. The V gene end was trimmed by 0 bases and the J gene end by 4 bases; junction bases not matched to a gene: 8. Germline CDR1 is SGDLS and CDR2 is YYNGEE. Partial CDR3 DNA: TGTGCCAGCAGCGTAGGTGCCGGGACAGGGAATTACGAG. As protein: CASSVGAGTGNYE. The full CDR3 is CASSVGAGTGNYEQYF.

The table lists this clone with a few counts. The observed sequence ends 3 residues before the CDR3 terminus, with the missing tail filled in from the germline J gene. The chain joins TRBV19 to TRBJ2-7; no clear D. This CDR3 region has 14 residues. With 4 bases removed from V and 0 bases from J, the gap between germline ends came to 10 bases. The V gene's germline CDR1 is LNHDA and CDR2 SQIVND (reference sequence). CDR3 amino acids: CASSTRTNSYEQYF. The sequenced part of the CDR3 DNA is TGTGCCAGTAGTACACGTACTAACTCCTACGAG.

This clone was recorded many times. The part of the CDR3 DNA that was read is TGTGCCTGGAGTGCGGGTACCGCAGATACG. Protein: CAWSAGTADT. The CDR3 reads in full as CAWSAGTADTQYF. This sequence joins TRBV30 and TRBJ2-3; unclear D gene. The read ends 3 residues early relative to the CDR3; the germline J gene fills the gap. Trimming removed 1 base from V and 4 bases from J, with 9 bases in between. This CDR3 region has 13 residues. Germline V gives CDR1 GTSNPN, CDR2 SVGIG (reference sequence). Supplemented by reference TRBV30 and TRBJ2-3, the full variable domain reads SQTIHQWPATLVQPVGSPLSLECTVEGTSNPNLYWYRQAAGRGLQLLFYSVGIGQISSEVPQNLSASRPQDRQFILSSKKLLLSDSGFYLCAWSAGTADTQYFGPGTRLTVL.

This clone showed up just a few times. The CDR3 end falls 3 residues outside the read, so it is completed with the germline J gene. V is TRBV19 and J is TRBJ2-2, with 11 bases that match TRBD1. The CDR3 runs to 16 residues. Germline V gives CDR1 LNHDA, CDR2 SQIVND (reference sequence). V was pared by 2 bases and J by 9 bases, with 8 bases of the junction left unmatched. The sequenced part of the CDR3 DNA is TGTGCCAGTAGTATAATCGGACAGGGGGCGCGCCGGGAG. Translation gives CASSIIGQGARRE. The whole CDR3 protein reads CASSIIGQGARRELFF.

This clone was seen a few times. The CDR3 end falls 3 residues outside the read, so it is completed with the germline J gene. The V gene is TRBV19, the J gene TRBJ1-5; TRBD1 matches 7 bases. Germline V gives CDR1 LNHDA, CDR2 SQIVND (reference sequence). After removal of 5 bases from V and 0 bases from J, the junction contained 1 base not matched to a gene. CDR3 length equals 14 residues. Incomplete CDR3 DNA: TGTGCCAGTAGTGGGACAGCTAGCAATCAGCCC. Encoded protein: CASSGTASNQP. The CDR3 as a whole reads CASSGTASNQPQHF.

This clone turned up a few times. The sequenced fragment ends 3 residues before the CDR3 boundary, so the rest is inferred from the germline J gene. V usage is TRBV6-2 or TRBV6-3 and J usage is TRBJ2-5; D possibly matches TRBD1 or TRBD2 (5 bases each). The CDR3 spans 12 residues. Germline CDR1 reads MNHEY; CDR2 reads SVGEGT. V gave up 6 bases and J gave up 4 bases, with 9 bases separating them. CDR3 in amino acids: CASRRGPETQYF. CDR3 bases read: TGTGCCAGCAGGAGGGGCCCAGAGACC.

This clone showed up many times. The sequence runs out 3 residues before the end of the CDR3; the remainder is reconstructed from the germline J gene. The chain carries TRBV5-4 and TRBJ1-4; the match to TRBD1 covers 7 bases. From germline, CDR1 is SGHNT and CDR2 YYREEE (reference sequence). CDR3 length: 14 residues. The junction had 4 bases not matched to a gene; V was cut back by 4 bases and J by 4 bases. CDR3 sequence: CASSRGGYNEKLFF. The DNA read from the CDR3 is TGTGCCAGCAGCCGAGGGGGCTATAATGAAAAA.

This clone was observed many times. Coverage ceases 3 residues before the CDR3 finishes, and the germline J gene fills in the end. The chain carries TRBV19 and TRBJ2-4; 9 bases map to TRBD2. With 5 bases clipped from V and 6 bases from J, the junction kept 8 bases outside the gene matches. CDR3 length equals 15 residues. Germline V CDR1 and CDR2: LNHDA, SQIVND (reference sequence). Incomplete CDR3 DNA: TGTGCCAGTAGTGTGGGACTAGCCAGTGTAAACATT. Its protein is CASSVGLASVNI. In full, the CDR3 is CASSVGLASVNIQYF.

This clone has a count of ten or more. The CDR3 extends 3 residues past the end of the read, so its final part is completed from the germline J gene. The chain couples TRBV30 to TRBJ1-1; 8 bases align to TRBD1. CDR3 length: 10 amino acids. CDR1 GTSNPN and CDR2 SVGIG come from the germline V gene (reference sequence). This CDR3 reads CACRDREAFF. The sequenced CDR3 bases are TGTGCCTGTAGGGACAGGGAA. Full variable domain (remainder filled in from reference TRBV30 and TRBJ1-1): SQTIHQWPATLVQPVGSPLSLECTVEGTSNPNLYWYRQAAGRGLQLLFYSVGIGQISSEVPQNLSASRPQDRQFILSSKKLLLSDSGFYLCACRDREAFFGQGTRLTVV.

The sample holds many counts of this clone. The read stops 3 residues short of the end of the CDR3; the missing end is completed from the germline J gene. This chain links TRBV18 with TRBJ1-1; 7 bases match TRBD1. Germline CDR1 reads KGHSH; CDR2 reads LQKENI. The CDR3 runs to 15 residues. The V and J ends lost 4 bases and 0 bases, in that order; junction bases with no gene match: 5. The CDR3 spells CASSRQGPLNTEAFF. CDR3 DNA, as far as it was read: TGTGCCAGCTCACGACAGGGTCCGCTGAACACTGAA.

This clone has a handful of counts. The sequence runs out 3 residues before the end of the CDR3; the remainder is reconstructed from the germline J gene. The rearrangement uses TRBV30 and TRBJ1-3, with a possible D match to TRBD1 (5 bases). Germline CDR1 is GTSNPN and CDR2 is SVGIG (reference sequence). This CDR3 is 17 amino acids long. Trimming cost V 1 base and J 3 bases, with 19 bases left between them. CDR3 bases read: TGTGCCTGGAGTGACCTTCGTCCTCGCAGGGTTGGAAACACC. Protein sequence: CAWSDLRPRRVGNT. The whole CDR3 is CAWSDLRPRRVGNTIYF.

Details on this clone: Read coverage stops 3 residues before the CDR3 terminus; the germline J gene supplies the remainder. The chain combines TRBV19 with TRBJ1-2; no firm D call. Trimming stripped 7 bases from V and 5 bases from J, with 11 bases between. The CDR3 sequence is 12 residues long. CDR1 is LNHDA and CDR2 is SQIVND in the germline V gene (reference sequence). CDR3 residues: CASINSRYGYTF. The covered CDR3 bases are TGTGCCAGTATTAACTCCCGGTATGGC.

Comment on this clone: The read is 3 residues too short to cover the CDR3 end, so that end is filled in from the germline J gene. This sequence joins TRBV2 and TRBJ2-7; 9 bases are shared with TRBD1. CDR3 length equals 14 residues. Per the germline V gene, CDR1 is SNHLY and CDR2 is FYNNEI. The V and J ends lost 6 bases and 0 bases, in that order; junction bases with no gene match: 3. The CDR3 DNA, read in part, is TGTGCCAGCAGAGGACAGGGGAGCTCCTACGAG. It yields the protein CASRGQGSSYE. The full CDR3 reads CASRGQGSSYEQYF.

This clone was seen ten or more times. The read stops 3 residues short of the end of the CDR3; the missing end is completed from the germline J gene. The chain couples TRBV10-3 to TRBJ2-2; a possible D gene is TRBD2 (6 bases). Trimming shortened V by 4 bases and J by 1 base, and 10 bases separated the two germline ends. Germline loops: CDR1 ENHRY, CDR2 SYGVKD. The CDR3 has 15 residues. The CDR3: CAISASGGNTGELFF. Incomplete CDR3 DNA: TGTGCCATCAGTGCCTCCGGGGGGAACACCGGGGAG.

This clone was counted only a few times. The read finishes 3 residues shy of the CDR3 end, and the germline J gene is used to complete it. This chain connects TRBV11-2 to TRBJ2-7, with 10 bases aligning to TRBD1. This CDR3 has 15 residues. Germline assignment: CDR1 SGHAT and CDR2 FQNNGV. J was trimmed by 3 bases and V by 1 base; bases with no gene match: 3. This CDR3 is CASSLVGDRGYEQYF. The sequenced CDR3 bases are TGTGCCAGCAGCTTAGTGGGGGACAGGGGCTACGAG.

This clone was found a few times. The read terminates 3 residues before the CDR3 end, so the remaining end is supplied by the germline J gene. The chain couples TRBV19 to TRBJ2-6; 7 nucleotides match TRBD1. Losses at the gene ends were 4 bases for V and 0 bases for J; bases not matched to a gene: 3. From germline, CDR1 is LNHDA and CDR2 SQIVND (reference sequence). The CDR3 length is 16 residues. The CDR3 loop is CASSTGTASGANVLTF. The sequenced CDR3 bases are TGTGCCAGTAGTACCGGGACAGCCTCTGGGGCCAACGTC.

To note about this clone: The missing CDR3 end, 3 residues past where the read stops, is filled in from the germline J gene. The chain recombines TRBV6-2 or TRBV6-3 with TRBJ1-2; tentative D call: TRBD1 (6 bases). V dropped 4 bases and J dropped 6 bases, with 12 bases sitting between them. Germline loops: CDR1 MNHEY, CDR2 SVGEGT. The CDR3 contains 13 residues. The sequenced CDR3 bases are TGTGCCAGCAGTTCGCAGGGGTTTGATGGC. This encodes CASSSQGFDG. The whole CDR3 is CASSSQGFDGYTF.

This clone was seen more than once but under ten times. The DNA ends 3 residues before the CDR3 does, and the rest of the CDR3 is filled in from the germline J gene. V is TRBV2 and J is TRBJ1-2; TRBD1 matches 7 bases. Germline CDR1 SNHLY, CDR2 FYNNEI. CDR3 length: 14 amino acids. Trimming at V came to 6 bases and at J to 1 base, leaving 5 bases not matched to a gene. The CDR3 protein is CASRTGRVNYGYTF. The covered CDR3 bases are TGTGCCAGCAGGACAGGGAGGGTTAACTATGGC.

Details on this clone: The read comes to an end 3 residues before the CDR3 does, leaving the germline J gene to fill in the end. The rearrangement joins TRBV10-2 to TRBJ1-1; 7 positions agree with TRBD1. The germline V gene encodes CDR1 WSHSY and CDR2 SAAADI. Trimming removed 6 bases from V and 1 base from J; junction bases left unmatched: 5. The CDR3 extends over 14 amino acids. Partial CDR3 DNA: TGCGCCAGCAGGGCCCGGGACAGGAACACTGAA. Its protein product is CASRARDRNTE. The full-length CDR3 reads as CASRARDRNTEAFF.

This clone appeared a few times. The CDR3 reads CASSLGRGFPNTGELFF. CDR3 bases read: TGCGCCAGCAGCTTGGGCAGGGGATTCCCTAACACCGGGGAG. The chain has TRBV5-1 and TRBJ2-2; tentative D call: TRBD1 (6 bases). The read ends 3 residues shy of where the CDR3 ends; the end is completed using the germline J gene. The germline V gene has CDR1 SGHRS and CDR2 YFSETQ. The CDR3 extends over 17 amino acids. The V end lost 0 bases, the J end lost 2 bases, and 14 bases lay between the germline ends. Full variable domain (missing parts from reference TRBV5-1 and TRBJ2-2): KAGVTQTPRYLIKTRGQQVTLSCSPISGHRSVSWYQQTPGQGLQFLFEYFSETQRNKGNFPGRFSGRQFSNSRSEMNVSTLELGDSALYLCASSLGRGFPNTGELFFGEGSRLTVL.

This clone was counted a few times. The read comes to an end 3 residues before the CDR3 does, leaving the germline J gene to fill in the end. The chain carries TRBV30 and TRBJ2-2; 12 nucleotides align to TRBD2. Germline V CDR1 and CDR2: GTSNPN, SVGIG (reference sequence). CDR3 length: 14 amino acids. With V trimmed by 5 bases and J by 9 bases, 7 bases remained unmatched. Here the CDR3 reads CAWGRLAGVRELFF. Incomplete CDR3 DNA: TGTGCCTGGGGTAGACTAGCGGGAGTTAGGGAG.

This clone was detected many times. The DNA ends 3 residues before the CDR3 does, and the rest of the CDR3 is filled in from the germline J gene. This sequence joins TRBV7-3 and TRBJ2-1; TRBD2 matches at 8 bases. CDR1 is SGHTA, CDR2 FQGTGA, per germline. CDR3 length equals 14 residues. The J segment lost 8 bases and the V segment lost 3 bases, leaving 6 bases of the junction unmatched. The CDR3 loop is CASSLISGNDEQFF. CDR3 bases read: TGTGCCAGCAGCTTGATTAGCGGGAACGATGAG. The full variable domain, its missing parts supplied by reference TRBV7-3 and TRBJ2-1, is GAGVSQTPSNKVTEKGKYVELRCDPISGHTALYWYRQSLGQGPEFLIYFQGTGAADDSGLPNDRFFAVRPEGSVSTLKIQRTERGDSAVYLCASSLISGNDEQFFGPGTRLTVL.

This clone was seen at least ten times. Partial CDR3 DNA: TGTGCCAGCAGTCCTAGCGGGGGGGCTAAGGTGACC. It is translated as CASSPSGGAKVT. The full-length CDR3 reads as CASSPSGGAKVTQYF. The chain combines TRBV6-2 or TRBV6-3 with TRBJ2-5; 12 positions match TRBD2. The sequence runs out 3 residues before the end of the CDR3; the remainder is reconstructed from the germline J gene. The CDR3 is made up of 15 amino acids. CDR1 and CDR2 from the germline V gene are MNHEY and SVGEGT. Unmatched junction bases numbered 8, after V lost 5 bases and J lost 7 bases.

In regard to this clone: The sequenced fragment ends 3 residues before the CDR3 boundary, so the rest is inferred from the germline J gene. The gene calls are TRBV7-9 and TRBJ2-2, with 8 positions matching TRBD1. Germline V CDR1 and CDR2: SEHNR, FQNEAQ (reference sequence). This CDR3 region has 15 residues. Germline trimming cut 5 bases from V and 7 bases from J; bases unmatched to any gene: 9. The DNA read from the CDR3 is TGTGCCAGCAGCCCCGGGACAGGAAATCACGGGGAG. Translation: CASSPGTGNHGE. The full-length CDR3 reads as CASSPGTGNHGELFF.

This clone turned up a few times. The observed sequence ends 3 residues before the CDR3 terminus, with the missing tail filled in from the germline J gene. The chain joins TRBV7-2 to TRBJ1-2; 10 bases agree with TRBD1. The CDR3 has 15 amino acids. The J segment lost 4 bases and the V segment lost 4 bases, leaving 6 bases of the junction unmatched. Germline assignment: CDR1 SGHTA and CDR2 FQGNSA. The CDR3 spells CASSSPDRGLYGYTF. The sequenced CDR3 bases are TGTGCCAGCAGCTCCCCTGACAGGGGGCTCTATGGC. The full variable domain, in which reference TRBV7-2 and TRBJ1-2 provide the parts outside the CDR3, is GAGVSQSPSNKVTEKGKDVELRCDPISGHTALYWYRQSLGQGLEFLIYFQGNSAPDKSGLPSDRFSAERTGGSVSTLTIQRTQQEDSAVYLCASSSPDRGLYGYTFGSGTRLTVV.

Remarks on this clone: The CDR3 end is not reached by the read, which stops 3 residues before it; the germline J gene fills it in. The rearrangement links TRBV19 to TRBJ2-2, with D unclear. Germline V CDR1 and CDR2: LNHDA, SQIVND (reference sequence). The CDR3 has 13 amino acids. Deletions cut 7 bases from V and 5 bases from J, with 11 bases between. Partial CDR3 DNA: TGTGCCAGTAAGCCAGAAGGGACCGGGGAG. Encoded protein: CASKPEGTGE. The complete CDR3 reads CASKPEGTGELFF. Based on the CDR3 plus reference TRBV19 and TRBJ2-2, the full variable domain is DGGITQSPKYLFRKEGQNVTLSCEQNLNHDAMYWYRQDPGQGLRLIYYSQIVNDFQKGDIAEGYSVSREKKESFPLTVTSAQKNPTAFYLCASKPEGTGELFFGEGSRLTVL.